Shown below are 13 T cell receptor beta chains from a single sample sequenced in a study of CD8 T cells in Susac syndrome. It was with random hexamers that 0.5 to 1 ug RNA was reverse transcribed. TCRdb re-derived calls from the immunoSEQ multiplex PCR reads in MiXCR, one entry per CDR3 protein. The table has approximately 190,000 distinct CDR3 sequences, more than 85% seen once; the top ten hold about 0.17%. Sequencing was carried out using CD8+ T cells from PBMCs. The origin of the receptors is a human donor with Susac syndrome.

This clonotype was seen only once. The genes are TRBV15 and TRBJ1-4, with D possibly being TRBD1 (5 bases). V was shortened by 5 bases and J by 6 bases, with 16 bases between the two germline ends. CDR1 is LNHNV, CDR2 YYDKDF, per germline (reference sequence). This CDR3 has 15 residues. In nucleotides, the CDR3 is TGTGCCACCAGCGGGGGTCTCCAGAGGCATGAAAAACTGTTTTTT. Translating gives CATSGGLQRHEKLFF.

This chain joins TRBV9 and TRBJ2-1; D unresolved. Germline-derived CDR1 and CDR2 are SGDLS and YYNGEE. The CDR3 runs to 11 residues. V was clipped by 8 bases and J by 6 bases, with 9 bases between them. CDR3 amino acids: CASSNSNEQFF. The CDR3 nucleotides read TGTGCCAGTAGCAACTCCAATGAGCAGTTCTTC.

The chain couples TRBV7-9 to TRBJ2-5; 12 nucleotides align to TRBD2. This CDR3 contains 14 residues. CDR1 and CDR2 (germline): SEHNR, FQNEAQ (reference sequence). With V trimmed by 5 bases and J by 4 bases, 2 bases remained unmatched. The CDR3 DNA reads as TGTGCCAGCAGCCCGGGACTAGCGGGAGAGACCCAGTACTTC. Its protein is CASSPGLAGETQYF. Filled out from reference TRBV7-9 and TRBJ2-5, the complete variable domain reads DTGVSQNPRHKITKRGQNVTFRCDPISEHNRLYWYRQTLGQGPEFLTYFQNEAQLEKSRLLSDRFSAERPKGSFSTLEIQRTEQGDSAMYLCASSPGLAGETQYFGPGTRLLVL.

The rearrangement links TRBV12-3 or TRBV12-4 to TRBJ2-6; D not resolved. V lost 5 bases, J lost 0 bases, and 8 bases lay in between. CDR3 length: 15 amino acids. CDR3 in DNA: TGTGCCAGCAGTCGAGAGAGCTCTGGGGCCAACGTCCTGACTTTC. This translates into CASSRESSGANVLTF.

The chain links TRBV14 to TRBJ1-2; D not certain. V lost 5 bases and J 4 bases, leaving 20 bases between the germline ends. The CDR3 sequence is 16 residues long. Germline V gene data show CDR1 as SGHDN and CDR2 as FVKESK. CDR3 sequence reads: CASSVASVGSTYGYTF. The CDR3 nucleotides are TGTGCCAGCAGCGTCGCCTCAGTAGGGTCGACCTATGGCTACACCTTC.

This chain joins TRBV12-3 or TRBV12-4 and TRBJ2-1; no clear D. V lost 3 bases and J lost 2, with 14 bases in between. The CDR3 is 16 residues long. CDR3 loop: CASSLNPLRPYNEQFF. CDR3 in DNA: TGTGCCAGCAGTTTGAACCCCCTCAGACCCTACAATGAGCAGTTCTTC.

This clonotype occurred once. The rearrangement uses TRBV30 and TRBJ2-1; tentative D call: TRBD1 (6 bases). This CDR3 has 13 amino acids. Per the germline V gene, CDR1 is GTSNPN and CDR2 is SVGIG (reference sequence). Trimming pared 4 bases from V and 1 base from J, leaving 8 bases between. The CDR3 DNA is TGTGCCTGGACAGGGGAATCCTACAATGAGCAGTTCTTC. Translating gives CAWTGESYNEQFF.

The chain carries TRBV24-1 and TRBJ1-2; tentative D call: TRBD1 (6 bases). Looked up from germline, CDR1 is KGHDR and CDR2 is SFDVKD. This CDR3 is built from 13 residues. The V end lost 4 bases, the J end lost 8 bases, and 13 bases lay between the germline ends. CDR3 DNA sequence: TGTGCCACCAGTGACCCTAACAGGGCAGGCTACACCTTC. Amino acid sequence: CATSDPNRAGYTF.

This clonotype was found once. The chain combines TRBV11-2 with TRBJ2-7; TRBD1 is a possible D gene (6 bases). The V end was cut by 5 bases, the J end by 7 bases, with 21 bases between. Germline-derived CDR1 and CDR2 are SGHAT and FQNNGV. The CDR3 consists of 15 residues. In nucleotides, the CDR3 is TGTGCCAGCAGCCAAGCCCGGGACATAACGAGTGAGCAGTACTTC. Protein: CASSQARDITSEQYF.

V is TRBV6-5 and J is TRBJ1-1; 8 nucleotides align to TRBD1. CDR1 and CDR2 from the germline V gene are MNHEY and SVGAGI. Trimming took 4 bases from V and 4 from J; bases not matched to a gene: 8. This CDR3 contains 15 residues. CDR3 residues: CASSSPKTGATEAFF. CDR3 nucleotide sequence: TGTGCCAGCAGTTCCCCCAAGACAGGGGCCACTGAAGCTTTCTTT.

V and J are TRBV11-2 and TRBJ2-6; 15 bases agree with TRBD2. Trimming removed 5 bases from V and 2 bases from J; junction bases left unmatched: 10. CDR1 is SGHAT, CDR2 FQNNGV, per germline. The CDR3 has 20 amino acids. The CDR3 region is CASSTWTSGGDSPGANVLTF. CDR3 DNA sequence: TGTGCCAGCAGCACCTGGACTAGCGGGGGGGATTCACCTGGGGCCAACGTCCTGACTTTC.

V gene TRBV5-6 combines with J gene TRBJ1-1, with a weak D call TRBD1 (6 bases). In germline, CDR1 is SGHDT, CDR2 YYEEEE. The CDR3 runs 14 residues. V lost 6 bases to trimming and J lost 6 bases, with 18 bases between them. The CDR3 DNA reads TGTGCCAGCACCTCCACAGGGCTCTTACCTGAAGCTTTCTTT. This translates into CASTSTGLLPEAFF. Full variable domain (outside the CDR3, taken from reference TRBV5-6 and TRBJ1-1): DAGVTQSPTHLIKTRGQQVTLRCSPKSGHDTVSWYQQALGQGPQFIFQYYEEEERQRGNFPDRFSGHQFPNYSSELNVNALLLGDSALYLCASTSTGLLPEAFFGQGTRLTVV.

The gene calls are TRBV7-9 and TRBJ1-1, with 7 nucleotides matching TRBD1. Germline V gene data show CDR1 as SEHNR and CDR2 as FQNEAQ (reference sequence). Trimming took 4 bases from V and 1 from J; bases not matched to a gene: 6. CDR3 length: 15 residues. CDR3 region: CASSSTGLSNTEAFF. DNA of the CDR3: TGTGCCAGCAGCTCGACAGGGCTCTCGAACACTGAAGCTTTCTTT.